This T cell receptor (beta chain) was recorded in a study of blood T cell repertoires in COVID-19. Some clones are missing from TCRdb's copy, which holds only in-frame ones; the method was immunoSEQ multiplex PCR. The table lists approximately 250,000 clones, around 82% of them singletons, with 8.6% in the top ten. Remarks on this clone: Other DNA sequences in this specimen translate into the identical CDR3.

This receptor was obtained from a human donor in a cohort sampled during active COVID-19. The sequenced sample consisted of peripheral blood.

CDR3 sequence reads: CASRLGTSAYNEQFF. The DNA for the CDR3 is TGTGCCAGCAGACTCGGGACTAGCGCGTACAATGAGCAGTTCTTC. This chain connects TRBV6-5 to TRBJ2-1, with TRBD2 matching 10 bases. This CDR3 has 15 amino acids. Germline CDR1 and CDR2: MNHEY and SVGAGI. The V gene end was trimmed by 6 bases and the J gene end by 4 bases; junction bases not matched to a gene: 6.